The 6 T cell receptor beta chains below come from one sample, sequenced in a study of control samples from healthy donors and cancer patients (dated by TCRdb to the early 2020s). The library came from the immunoSEQ multiplex PCR assay. TCRdb mirrors the immuneACCESS table, restricted to in-frame sequences. Some clones are absent from its copies; in checked studies, under half trace to an unresolved V gene, and the reason for the others is unknown. This sample holds almost 90,000 clones; roughly 86% were observed only once. More than 20% of the sample is held by the ten biggest clonotypes. The sequenced sample was blood. The receptors stem from a man aged 30-40 years in good health.

The chain is built from TRBV10-3 and TRBJ2-7, with 7 positions matching TRBD1. Germline lookup yields CDR1 ENHRY and CDR2 SYGVKD. The CDR3 runs 14 residues. V gave up 4 bases and J gave up 1 base; unmatched junction bases: 4. CDR3 amino acids: CAISGTGRSYEQYV. The CDR3 nucleotides are TGTGCCATCAGTGGGACAGGCCGATCCTACGAGCAGTACGTC.

V usage is TRBV3-1 (or the pseudogene TRBV3-2) and J usage is TRBJ2-7; no clear D gene. This CDR3 contains 10 residues. The ends were cut back, 8 bases at V and 2 bases at J, with 4 bases in the middle. Germline loops: CDR1 LGHDT, CDR2 YNNKEL (reference sequence). The CDR3 coding sequence is TGTGCCAGCGGCACCTACGAGCAGTACGTC. It yields the protein CASGTYEQYV.

The chain carries TRBV23-1 and TRBJ1-6; D remains ambiguous. TRBV23-1 is an ORF, with its function uncertain. The CDR3 is made up of 15 amino acids. V gave up 2 bases and J gave up 3 bases, with 8 bases separating them. CDR3 sequence (DNA): TGCGCCAGCAGTCAAATCCGGGACTATAATTCACCCCTCCACTTT. Translated: CASSQIRDYNSPLHF.

CDR3 residues: CASSRSGQGLGAWNTEAFF. The CDR3 DNA reads as TGTGCCAGCAGCCGCTCGGGACAGGGTTTAGGGGCTTGGAACACTGAAGCTTTCTTT. The chain combines TRBV3-1 (or the pseudogene TRBV3-2) with TRBJ1-1; 9 bases are shared with TRBD1. Unmatched junction bases numbered 16, after V lost 4 bases and J lost 1 base. This CDR3 is built from 19 residues. CDR1 and CDR2 from the germline V gene are LGHDT and YNNKEL (reference sequence).

This clone was picked up one time. The genes are TRBV6-1 and TRBJ1-2; D not certain. The CDR3 covers 14 residues. V was pared by 0 bases and J by 8 bases, with 13 bases between. Germline V lookup: CDR1 MNHNS, CDR2 SASEGT. This CDR3 reads CASSEAGQLGGYTF. The CDR3 nucleotides read TGTGCCAGCAGTGAAGCTGGCCAGCTGGGCGGCTACACCTTC.

This clone has a single count. The chain carries TRBV27 and TRBJ2-7; D unclear. The germline V gene has CDR1 MNHEY and CDR2 SMNVEV (reference sequence). This CDR3 has 15 amino acids. The V and J ends lost 1 base and 3 bases respectively, with 13 bases between them. CDR3 sequence (DNA): TGTGCCAGCAGTTTATGGTCAGGTGTCGGCTACGAGCAGTACTTC. Translated, it gives CASSLWSGVGYEQYF.